This is a list of T cell receptor beta chains from one sample in a study of cytomegalovirus exposure and HLA in healthy donors. Clones were sequenced by immunoSEQ multiplex PCR, and TCRdb holds only the in-frame ones, with some missing. Found here are some 130,000 clones; the top ten clones hold approximately 1.6%. Sequenced material: PBMCs. These receptors were taken from a woman in her thirties or forties in good health and CMV-seropositive. Each CDR3 is given with its conserved first and last residue. D genes are given only for firm matches.

d_call,j_call,v_call,cdr3_aa,cdr3_nt
TRBD2,TRBJ2-7,TRBV7-2,CASSLSGLAGIPTEQYF,TGTGCCAGCAGCCTCTCAGGACTAGCGGGGATCCCTACGGAGCAGTACTTC
TRBD1,TRBJ1-1,TRBV7-2,CASSFQSMGLQGIMAEAFF,TGTGCCAGCAGCTTTCAATCGATGGGCTTACAGGGGATTATGGCTGAAGCTTTCTTT
NA,TRBJ2-5,TRBV6-5,CASSLQGRETQYF,TGTGCCAGCAGTCTACAGGGAAGGGAGACCCAGTACTTC
NA,TRBJ2-4,TRBV28,CASSSLRENIQYF,TGTGCCAGCAGTTCCCTCAGGGAAAACATTCAGTACTTC
TRBD2,TRBJ2-2,TRBV2,CASRGRGANTGELFF,TGTGCCAGCAGGGGGCGGGGGGCGAACACCGGGGAGCTGTTTTTT
NA,TRBJ1-5,TRBV6-5,CASSRQFNQPQHF,TGTGCCAGCAGTAGACAGTTCAATCAGCCCCAGCATTTT
NA,TRBJ2-5,TRBV6-6,CASKADWETQYF,TGTGCCAGCAAAGCGGATTGGGAGACCCAGTACTTC
TRBD2,TRBJ2-7,TRBV19,CASSSQGTSGRAGYEQYF,TGTGCCAGTAGTTCCCAAGGGACTAGCGGGAGGGCCGGATACGAGCAGTACTTC
NA,TRBJ2-7,TRBV6-1,CASSEGGPYEQYF,TGTGCCAGCAGTGAAGGGGGCCCCTACGAGCAGTACTTC
NA,TRBJ2-2,TRBV5-5,CASSLTPSLGELFF,TGTGCCAGCAGCTTGACTCCTAGCCTCGGGGAGCTGTTTTTT
TRBD1,TRBJ2-7,TRBV18,CASSSGQGGHEQYF,TGTGCCAGCTCATCCGGACAGGGTGGGCACGAGCAGTACTTC
NA,TRBJ2-7,TRBV14,CASSQGPGAVQYF,TGTGCCAGCAGCCAAGGCCCAGGGGCTGTGCAGTACTTC
NA,TRBJ2-7,TRBV11-2,CASSLAFRYEQYF,TGTGCCAGCAGCTTAGCGTTCCGCTACGAGCAGTACTTC
TRBD2,TRBJ2-7,TRBV7-2,CASTDLEREIPYEQYF,TGTGCCAGCACCGACCTTGAGCGGGAGATACCCTACGAGCAGTACTTC
NA,TRBJ2-2,TRBV4-3,CASSGATNTGELFF,TGCGCCAGCAGCGGGGCCACGAACACCGGGGAGCTGTTTTTT
NA,TRBJ2-7,TRBV5-4,CASSFIRSQGEQYF,TGTGCCAGCAGCTTCATCAGGTCCCAGGGGGAGCAGTACTTC
NA,TRBJ1-1,TRBV5-1,CASSLDRAGNTEAFF,TGCGCCAGCAGCTTGGACAGGGCTGGGAACACTGAAGCTTTCTTT
NA,TRBJ2-1,TRBV5-6,CASSSDRTATSSYNEQFF,TGTGCCAGCAGCTCAGATAGGACAGCCACAAGCTCCTACAATGAGCAGTTCTTC
NA,TRBJ2-6,TRBV15,CATSNGNGANVLTF,TGTGCCACCAGCAACGGGAACGGGGCCAACGTCCTGACTTTC
NA,TRBJ2-3,TRBV11-3,CASSSTGSGPDTQYF,TGTGCCAGCAGCTCCACGGGGTCTGGCCCAGATACGCAGTATTTT
NA,TRBJ1-2,TRBV5-1,CASQFRAGASNYGYTF,TGCGCCAGCCAGTTTAGGGCAGGGGCTTCTAACTATGGCTACACCTTC
NA,TRBJ2-5,TRBV19,CASSIRGSAYQETQYF,TGTGCCAGTAGTATAAGGGGATCTGCGTACCAAGAGACCCAGTACTTC
NA,TRBJ2-5,TRBV2,CASSEGSGRETQYF,TGTGCCAGCAGTGAAGGTTCGGGTAGAGAGACCCAGTACTTC
TRBD2,TRBJ2-3,TRBV19,CASSLTSGGRTDTQYF,TGTGCCAGTAGCCTCACTAGCGGGGGGAGAACAGATACGCAGTATTTT
NA,TRBJ2-7,TRBV7-2,CASSLDHRAREQYF,TGTGCCAGCAGCTTAGATCACAGGGCTCGCGAGCAGTACTTC
NA,TRBJ2-6,TRBV28,CASSPHSGANVLTF,TGTGCCAGCAGCCCCCACTCTGGGGCCAACGTCCTGACTTTC
NA,TRBJ2-1,TRBV11-2,CASSLVAVRSYNEQFF,TGTGCCAGCAGCTTGGTAGCGGTCCGCTCCTACAATGAGCAGTTCTTC
NA,TRBJ1-1,TRBV27,CASRMRGTNTEAFF,TGTGCCAGCAGGATGAGGGGGACGAACACTGAAGCTTTCTTT
NA,TRBJ2-3,TRBV10-3,CATMAGTDADTQYF,TGTGCCACCATGGCGGGAACCGATGCGGATACGCAGTATTTT
TRBD1,TRBJ2-7,TRBV10-3,CAIRDGTGNYEQYF,TGTGCCATCAGGGATGGGACAGGGAACTACGAGCAGTACTTC
NA,TRBJ2-5,TRBV18,CASSPETGLGETQYF,TGTGCCAGCTCACCCGAGACAGGACTCGGTGAGACCCAGTACTTC
NA,TRBJ2-7,TRBV29-1,CSVSRSEAYEQYF,TGCAGCGTTTCGAGAAGTGAGGCCTACGAGCAGTACTTC
TRBD1,TRBJ1-2,TRBV30,CAWSWDRTFYGYTF,TGTGCCTGGAGCTGGGACAGGACTTTCTATGGCTACACCTTC
NA,TRBJ1-5,TRBV15,CATSRDRQGRGQPQHF,TGTGCCACCAGCAGAGACAGGCAGGGGAGAGGTCAGCCCCAGCATTTT
TRBD2,TRBJ2-1,TRBV5-4,CASSWAGAHYEQFF,TGTGCCAGCAGCTGGGCGGGAGCCCACTATGAGCAGTTCTTC
TRBD1,TRBJ2-7,TRBV19,CASSIEGQGASEQYF,TGTGCCAGTAGTATCGAGGGACAGGGGGCCTCCGAGCAGTACTTC
NA,TRBJ1-5,TRBV19,CASSIARGTNQPQHF,TGTGCCAGTAGTATTGCCAGGGGCACCAATCAGCCCCAGCATTTT
TRBD1,TRBJ1-1,TRBV5-4,CASSRIDRGNTEAFF,TGTGCCAGCAGCAGGATCGACAGGGGTAACACTGAAGCTTTCTTT
NA,TRBJ1-1,TRBV5-1,CASSRGEVNTEAFF,TGCGCCAGCAGCCGGGGGGAGGTGAACACTGAAGCTTTCTTT
NA,TRBJ2-7,TRBV15,CATSRRRGLAYEQYF,TGTGCCACCAGCAGGAGGCGGGGCCTGGCCTACGAGCAGTACTTC
NA,TRBJ2-5,TRBV4-1,CASSQPGLGETQYF,TGCGCCAGCAGCCAGCCAGGGTTAGGAGAGACCCAGTACTTC
TRBD2,TRBJ2-7,TRBV4-1,CASSDRTSGRGEQYF,TGCGCTAGCAGCGATAGGACTAGCGGGAGGGGTGAGCAGTACTTC
NA,TRBJ1-4,TRBV5-5,CASSWGGRNEKLFF,TGTGCCAGCAGCTGGGGGGGGCGAAATGAAAAACTGTTTTTT
NA,TRBJ2-5,TRBV13,CASSLSGLETQYF,TGTGCCAGCAGCTTAAGCGGGCTAGAGACCCAGTACTTC
NA,TRBJ2-7,TRBV30,CAWSVQSRAGDYEQYF,TGTGCCTGGAGTGTACAGTCTCGAGCGGGCGATTACGAGCAGTACTTC
TRBD1,TRBJ1-2,TRBV9,CASSAIGRGQDGYTF,TGTGCCAGCAGCGCAATAGGAAGGGGGCAAGATGGCTACACCTTC
TRBD2,TRBJ2-1,TRBV5-1,CASSLSAGGSNEQFF,TGCGCCAGCAGCTTGTCCGCGGGAGGGTCCAATGAGCAGTTCTTC
NA,TRBJ2-1,TRBV5-1,CASSFEDSSYNEQFF,TGCGCCAGCAGCTTCGAGGATAGCTCCTACAATGAGCAGTTCTTC
NA,TRBJ2-5,TRBV2,CASSGFRAVKETQYF,TGTGCCAGCAGTGGATTTAGAGCGGTTAAAGAGACCCAGTACTTC
TRBD1,TRBJ1-5,TRBV18,CASSRQGGNQPQHF,TGTGCCAGCTCTCGACAGGGCGGTAATCAGCCCCAGCATTTT
NA,TRBJ2-6,TRBV19,CASSPSSGANVLTF,TGTGCCAGTAGTCCCAGCTCTGGGGCCAACGTCCTGACTTTC
TRBD1,TRBJ2-1,TRBV28,CASRGPTGVFFYNEQFF,TGTGCCAGCAGGGGCCCGACAGGGGTGTTTTTCTACAATGAGCAGTTCTTC
TRBD2,TRBJ2-7,TRBV11-2,CASSLVVGGAYEQYF,TGTGCCAGCAGCTTAGTTGTGGGAGGGGCCTACGAGCAGTACTTC
NA,TRBJ2-1,TRBV28,CASSLTLQYNEQFF,TGTGCCAGCAGTTTAACACTACAATACAATGAGCAGTTCTTC
NA,TRBJ1-1,TRBV5-1,CASSLTGMNTEAFF,TGCGCCAGCAGCTTAACAGGGATGAACACTGAAGCTTTCTTT